This passage covers 19 T cell receptor beta chains from one sample sequenced in a study of cytomegalovirus exposure and HLA in healthy donors. The primer mix had 60 Vbeta and 13 Jbeta primers. The table came from immunoSEQ multiplex PCR; TCRdb's copy has only in-frame clones and leaves some out. The sample has approximately 150,000 clones; approximately 68% are singletons. The sequenced material came from PBMCs. These receptors came from a man aged 40-49 years in good health and CMV-seronegative.

The chain couples TRBV29-1 to TRBJ1-2; 8 bases line up with TRBD1. Germline assignment: CDR1 SQVTM and CDR2 ANQGSEA. CDR3 size: 12 residues. The V and J ends lost 7 bases and 6 bases, in that order; junction bases with no gene match: 7. CDR3 sequence: CSAYRGENGYTF. CDR3 bases: TGCAGCGCTTACAGGGGGGAGAATGGCTACACCTTC.

The rearrangement uses TRBV9 and TRBJ2-7; 7 positions match TRBD2. The CDR3 sequence is 13 residues long. Germline CDR1 SGDLS, CDR2 YYNGEE. J was trimmed by 6 bases and V by 4 bases; bases with no gene match: 7. The CDR3 DNA follows: TGTGCCAGCAGCCTAAAAACGGGGGGCGAGCAGTACTTC. It specifies CASSLKTGGEQYF.

DNA for the CDR3: TGTGCCAGCTCACCCCCCCCGACAGCCTACGAGCAGTACTTC. Protein product: CASSPPPTAYEQYF. This chain joins TRBV18 and TRBJ2-7; tentative D call: TRBD1 (5 bases). The V end was cut by 3 bases, the J end by 2 bases, with 11 bases between. This CDR3 is built from 14 residues. Germline CDR1 and CDR2: KGHSH and LQKENI. Looking up the rest from reference TRBV18 and TRBJ2-7 gives the full variable domain: NAGVMQNPRHLVRRRGQEARLRCSPMKGHSHVYWYRQLPEEGLKFMVYLQKENIIDESGMPKERFSAEFPKEGPSILRIQQVVRGDSAAYFCASSPPPTAYEQYFGPGTRLTVT.

The chain has TRBV4-3 and TRBJ1-2, with 11 bases identical to TRBD1. V lost 4 bases to trimming and J lost 7 bases; unmatched junction nucleotides: 8. The CDR3 runs to 15 residues. Germline CDR1 LGHNA, CDR2 YSLEER. The CDR3 DNA follows: TGCGCCAGCAGCCCCCTAGGACAGGGGGCGGGTGGCTACACCTTC. It is translated as CASSPLGQGAGGYTF.

V and J are TRBV27 and TRBJ2-7; D is ambiguous. Germline CDR1 MNHEY, CDR2 SMNVEV (reference sequence). The CDR3 runs 13 residues. Between the trimmed V and J ends, which lost 6 bases and 0 bases, there was a span of 9 bases. The CDR3 is CASSLLSSYEQYF. The CDR3, as DNA: TGTGCCAGCAGCCTATTGAGCTCCTACGAGCAGTACTTC.

This chain uses TRBV5-5 with TRBJ1-2, with 10 bases fitting TRBD1. The CDR3 totals 17 residues. The V gene end was trimmed by 0 bases and the J gene end by 5 bases; junction bases not matched to a gene: 10. Germline V gene sequence: CDR1 SGHKS, CDR2 YYEKEE (reference sequence). The CDR3 loop is CASSLAAGTGDLYGYTF. The DNA of the CDR3 is TGTGCCAGCAGCTTGGCGGCCGGGACAGGGGACCTTTATGGCTACACCTTC.

The chain recombines TRBV5-6 with TRBJ2-2, with D perhaps TRBD2 (5 bases). Germline V gene lookup returns CDR1 SGHDT and CDR2 YYEEEE. The CDR3 is 15 amino acids. Trimming removed 0 bases from V and 1 base from J, with 7 bases in between. CDR3 amino acids: CASSLGGRNTGELFF. CDR3 DNA: TGTGCCAGCAGCTTGGGAGGGAGGAACACCGGGGAGCTGTTTTTT.

The chain joins TRBV7-9 to TRBJ1-1; D is perhaps TRBD1 (6 bases). From germline, CDR1 is SEHNR and CDR2 FQNEAQ (reference sequence). Trimming shortened V by 5 bases and J by 0 bases, and 16 bases separated the two germline ends. The CDR3 is 16 residues long. As DNA, the CDR3 is TGTGCCAGCAGCCCCAGGGGTCGGGGAATGAACACTGAAGCTTTCTTT. Amino acids: CASSPRGRGMNTEAFF. Filled out from reference TRBV7-9 and TRBJ1-1, the complete variable domain reads DTGVSQNPRHKITKRGQNVTFRCDPISEHNRLYWYRQTLGQGPEFLTYFQNEAQLEKSRLLSDRFSAERPKGSFSTLEIQRTEQGDSAMYLCASSPRGRGMNTEAFFGQGTRLTVV.

This chain links TRBV4-3 with TRBJ2-6; D is unresolved. This CDR3 has 16 amino acids. Germline CDR1 reads LGHNA; CDR2 reads YSLEER. The ends were cut back, 0 bases at V and 3 bases at J, with 9 bases in the middle. The CDR3 DNA follows: TGCGCCAGCAGCCAAGATGGAGTCGGTGGGGCCAACGTCCTGACTTTC. Translating gives CASSQDGVGGANVLTF.

The chain joins TRBV7-8 to TRBJ1-1; the D gene is possibly TRBD1 (5 bases). V was clipped by 5 bases and J by 1 base, with 17 bases between them. Germline V gene lookup returns CDR1 SGHVS and CDR2 FQNEAQ. There are 16 residues in the CDR3. CDR3 sequence reads: CASSPGLSGGNTEAFF. CDR3 sequence (DNA): TGTGCCAGCAGCCCGGGCCTGTCGGGGGGGAACACTGAAGCTTTCTTT.

The CDR3 nucleotides read TGTGCCTGGAGTGTACGGTTGGAGGACACTGAAGCTTTCTTT. Its translation: CAWSVRLEDTEAFF. The rearrangement links TRBV30 to TRBJ1-1; D remains unclear. V was cut by 0 bases and J by 3 bases, with 11 bases left in between. The CDR3 extends over 14 amino acids. Germline CDR1 is GTSNPN and CDR2 is SVGIG (reference sequence). The full variable domain, rest sourced from reference TRBV30 and TRBJ1-1, is SQTIHQWPATLVQPVGSPLSLECTVEGTSNPNLYWYRQAAGRGLQLLFYSVGIGQISSEVPQNLSASRPQDRQFILSSKKLLLSDSGFYLCAWSVRLEDTEAFFGQGTRLTVV.

The gene calls are TRBV5-4 and TRBJ1-4; 8 positions agree with TRBD1. In germline, CDR1 is SGHNT, CDR2 YYREEE (reference sequence). The V and J ends lost 2 bases and 7 bases, in that order; junction bases with no gene match: 4. There are 14 residues in the CDR3. CDR3 in amino acids: CASSFTGGSEKLFF. The CDR3 nucleotides are TGTGCCAGCAGCTTTACAGGGGGGAGTGAAAAACTGTTTTTT.

This clone was counted a few times. Other nucleotide sequences in the sample specify the same CDR3. The chain carries TRBV7-9 and TRBJ1-2, with unresolved D. Germline V gene lookup returns CDR1 SEHNR and CDR2 FQNEAQ (reference sequence). The ends were cut back, 4 bases at V and 4 bases at J, with 7 bases in the middle. This CDR3 spans 12 amino acids. CDR3 sequence (DNA): TGTGCCAGCAGCTCCTCCGGCTATGGCTACACCTTC. This encodes CASSSSGYGYTF.

The chain couples TRBV21-1 to TRBJ2-7; the table names TRBD1, a call not compared with the DNA. TRBV21-1 is listed as a pseudogene. CDR3 size: 18 residues. The CDR3 DNA sequence: TGTGCCAGCAGCAAAGAGGGGGTGTGGGGGAGTAAGTTGTACGAGCAGTACTTC. Amino acid sequence: CASSKEGVWGSKLYEQYF.

V is TRBV7-7 and J is TRBJ2-7, with 9 bases that match TRBD1. Germline CDR1 and CDR2: SSHAT and FNYEAQ (reference sequence). CDR3 size: 13 residues. V shed 6 bases and J 2 bases; nucleotides not matched to a gene: 2. This CDR3 reads CASRGQGTYEQYF. The CDR3 DNA reads TGTGCCAGCAGGGGACAGGGCACCTACGAGCAGTACTTC.

The rearrangement joins TRBV29-1 to TRBJ2-7, with TRBD2 matching 13 bases. The CDR3 is 13 amino acids. V was clipped by 4 bases and J by 7 bases; unmatched bases: 4. Germline V CDR1 and CDR2: SQVTM, ANQGSEA. The CDR3 DNA reads TGCAGCGTTGGGACTAGCGGGAGTAAGGAGCAGTACTTC. It codes for CSVGTSGSKEQYF.

On this clone: The same CDR3 is also encoded by other DNA sequences in this sample. The rearrangement joins TRBV5-6 to TRBJ2-5; no clear D gene. Deletions cut 2 bases from V and 5 bases from J, with 4 bases between. Germline V gives CDR1 SGHDT, CDR2 YYEEEE. The CDR3 length is 11 residues. CDR3 in DNA: TGTGCCAGCAGCTTCTCTGAGACCCAGTACTTC. Residues: CASSFSETQYF.

The chain recombines TRBV10-1 with TRBJ2-3, with TRBD1 as a possible D gene (7 bases). Germline lookup yields CDR1 WNHNN and CDR2 SYGVQD (reference sequence). CDR3 size: 17 residues. V was trimmed by 0 bases and J by 4 bases, leaving 17 bases between them. CDR3 residues: CASSESEGAEFSDTQYF. The CDR3 DNA is TGCGCCAGCAGTGAGTCGGAGGGGGCGGAATTTTCAGATACGCAGTATTTT.

The CDR3 spells CASSGVAGSTDTQYF. DNA of the CDR3: TGTGCCAGCAGTGGGGTAGCGGGGAGCACAGATACGCAGTATTTT. This chain joins TRBV2 and TRBJ2-3; 8 bases agree with TRBD2. The CDR3 is made up of 15 amino acids. Germline values: CDR1 SNHLY, CDR2 FYNNEI. Unmatched junction bases numbered 3, after V lost 4 bases and J lost 0 bases.